The T cell receptor (beta chain) described here comes from a study of neurological immune-mediated disorders. Per germline, CDR1 MNHEY and CDR2 SVGEGT. The CDR3 covers 12 residues. After removal of 11 bases from V and 4 bases from J, the junction contained 8 bases not matched to a gene. This clonotype has at least ten counts. MiXCR, run by TCRdb on the 5' RACE reads, gives a single entry per CDR3 protein. This sample has 50,000 to 70,000 distinct CDR3 sequences, with around 3.1% found just once. J is TRBJ2-7 and V is TRBV6-2 or TRBV6-3; 7 positions agree with TRBD1. The sample consisted of PBMCs. This receptor was identified in a man in his forties with multiple sclerosis. CDR3 DNA: TGTGCCGTCAACAGGGGTGGGTACGAGCAGTACTTC. Translated: CAVNRGGYEQYF.